Below, 7 T cell receptor beta chains from the same sample are listed, as sequenced in a study of blood T cell repertoires in COVID-19. Sequenced by immunoSEQ multiplex PCR; TCRdb stores in-frame clones only, minus some. The table shows 300,000 to 350,000 clones, with more than 70% occurring only once. Sequencing was performed on peripheral blood. Every receptor here comes from a woman aged 70-85 years with COVID-19, enrolled during active disease.

V and J are TRBV28 and TRBJ2-4; 7 bases are shared with TRBD1. CDR3 length: 15 amino acids. Germline CDR1 is MDHEN and CDR2 is SYDVKM. After removal of 5 bases from V and 0 bases from J, the junction contained 4 bases not matched to a gene. The DNA for the CDR3 is TGTGCCAGCAGTCCTACAGGGGTAGCCAAAAACATTCAGTACTTC. Protein product: CASSPTGVAKNIQYF.

V is TRBV5-1 and J is TRBJ1-1; the D gene is possibly TRBD1 (5 bases). Germline assignment: CDR1 SGHRS and CDR2 YFSETQ. Trimming removed 4 bases at V and 4 bases at J, with 17 bases between. CDR3 length: 15 residues. Here the CDR3 reads CASSVVRALPTEAFF. In DNA form, the CDR3 reads TGCGCCAGCAGCGTGGTCAGGGCTCTACCCACTGAAGCTTTCTTT.

The chain links TRBV14 to TRBJ1-6, with TRBD1 as a possible D gene (6 bases). The germline gives CDR1 SGHDN, CDR2 FVKESK. Between the trimmed V and J ends, which lost 0 bases and 9 bases, there was a span of 9 bases. This CDR3 contains 14 residues. The CDR3 loop reads CASSQDTGLSPLHF. The CDR3, as DNA: TGTGCCAGCAGCCAAGATACAGGGCTTTCACCCCTCCACTTT.

J is TRBJ1-3 and V is TRBV19; 9 positions match TRBD1. This CDR3 region has 17 residues. J was trimmed by 8 bases and V by 5 bases; bases with no gene match: 16. From germline, CDR1 is LNHDA and CDR2 SQIVND (reference sequence). The CDR3: CASSLRTGTGTVDTIYF. The CDR3 coding sequence is TGTGCCAGTAGTCTACGTACCGGGACAGGGACCGTCGACACCATATATTTT.

A single count supports this clone. The gene calls are TRBV29-1 and TRBJ1-2, with D maybe TRBD1 (6 bases). Germline CDR1 is SQVTM and CDR2 is ANQGSEA. This CDR3 spans 15 amino acids. V lost 0 bases, J lost 6 bases, and 17 bases lay in between. The CDR3 loop is CSVEEGVLGAHGYTF. CDR3 DNA sequence: TGCAGCGTTGAAGAAGGGGTGCTGGGGGCGCATGGCTACACCTTC.

The V gene is TRBV6-2 or TRBV6-3, the J gene TRBJ2-3; D is unresolved. CDR1 is MNHEY, CDR2 SVGEGT, per germline. CDR3 length: 17 amino acids. V dropped 7 bases and J dropped 1 base, with 21 bases sitting between them. CDR3 in amino acids: CASTPFGSLSGTDTQYF. The CDR3 nucleotides are TGTGCCAGCACCCCATTCGGGTCCCTCTCTGGCACAGATACGCAGTATTTT.

This clone was observed a few times. The rearrangement joins TRBV13 to TRBJ1-2, with 8 bases that match TRBD1. CDR1 and CDR2 from the germline V gene are PRHDT and FYEKMQ (reference sequence). The CDR3 consists of 15 residues. Trimming cost V 5 bases and J 4 bases; bases outside gene matches: 9. CDR3 amino acids: CASSRRGTGLYGYTF. CDR3 in DNA: TGTGCCAGCAGCCGACGGGGGACAGGCCTCTATGGCTACACCTTC.